The next 24 T cell receptor beta chains were all read from a single sample in a study of T cells after yellow fever vaccination. One entry per CDR3 protein, called by TCRdb with MiXCR from the 5' RACE reads. The sample has 100,000 to 150,000 distinct CDR3 sequences, 7.4% seen once. The sample here was CD4+ T cells sorted from PBMCs, taken around 10 days after the first yellow fever vaccination. These TCRs come from a man aged 18 to 30 who received the YFV17D yellow fever vaccine.

The sample holds a few counts of this clonotype. The chain couples TRBV7-9 to TRBJ2-7; TRBD1 aligns across 12 bases. Trimming removed 6 bases from V and 5 bases from J; junction bases left unmatched: 8. Germline V gene data show CDR1 as SEHNR and CDR2 as FQNEAQ (reference sequence). The CDR3 runs 15 residues. CDR3 sequence reads: CASRSPGQGAHEQYF. In DNA, the CDR3 is TGTGCCAGCAGATCCCCGGGACAGGGGGCCCACGAGCAGTACTTC.

At least ten counts were recorded for this clonotype. J is TRBJ2-3 and V is TRBV3-1; no clear D. The CDR3 contains 13 residues. Trimming pared 2 bases from V and 7 bases from J, leaving 10 bases between. Germline values: CDR1 LGHDT, CDR2 YNNKEL (reference sequence). CDR3 protein: CASSQFVGNTQYF. In DNA form, the CDR3 reads TGTGCCAGCAGCCAATTCGTCGGCAATACGCAGTATTTT.

The table lists this clonotype with many counts. The genes are TRBV6-2 or TRBV6-3 and TRBJ1-6; the D gene is possibly TRBD1 (6 bases). Per germline, CDR1 MNHEY and CDR2 SVGEGT. V lost 2 bases and J lost 9, with 14 bases in between. The CDR3 contains 15 residues. The CDR3 here is CASSYAQGGRSPLHF. CDR3 nucleotide sequence: TGTGCCAGCAGTTACGCACAGGGCGGACGTTCACCCCTCCACTTT.

The table lists this clonotype with many counts. The CDR3 DNA follows: TGTGCCTTCAAAATTTACAGGTTTCAAGGGGTGCTATTCACCGGGGAGCTGTTTTTT. Translated, it gives CAFKIYRFQGVLFTGELFF. The V and J genes are TRBV2 and TRBJ2-2; D is possibly TRBD1 (5 bases). Trimming removed 11 bases at V and 4 bases at J, with 32 bases between. This CDR3 has 19 residues. Germline V gene sequence: CDR1 SNHLY, CDR2 FYNNEI.

In the case of this clonotype: It may be a read error: a sequence one base away is much more abundant. The rearrangement uses TRBV24-1 and TRBJ2-2; D is unclear. V dropped 4 bases and J dropped 5 bases, with 7 bases sitting between them. CDR1 and CDR2 from the germline V gene are KGHDR and SFDVKD. This CDR3 has 13 residues. CDR3 amino acids: CATSDDGTGELFF. The CDR3 DNA reads TGTGCCACCAGTGACGACGGTACCGGGGAGCTGTTTTTT.

There are many counts of this clonotype. The chain has TRBV20-1 and TRBJ2-1; TRBD1 aligns across 7 bases. CDR3 length: 15 amino acids. Germline V gene lookup returns CDR1 DFQATT and CDR2 SNEGSKA (reference sequence). The V gene end was trimmed by 1 base and the J gene end by 4 bases; junction bases not matched to a gene: 7. The CDR3 bases are TGCAGTGCTAGAGGGGCGGCAGGGGGTTACAATGAGCAGTTCTTC. It translates to CSARGAAGGYNEQFF.

This clonotype was seen many times. The limits of the CDR3 on the DNA are not certain, so only TCRdb's listed CDR3 is given. J is TRBJ2-2 and V is TRBV7-6; the D call in the table, TRBD1, was not verified against the DNA. CDR1 and CDR2 from the germline V gene are SGHVS and FNYEAQ. The CDR3 is 18 amino acids long, termini counted. CDR3 residues: CASILVSRGGYSTGELFF.

This clonotype was seen many times. The J gene is TRBJ2-5, the V gene TRBV10-3, with 7 nucleotides matching TRBD1. Germline V CDR1 and CDR2: ENHRY, SYGVKD. This CDR3 has 16 residues. J was trimmed by 2 bases and V by 1 base; bases with no gene match: 7. The CDR3, as DNA: TGTGCCATCAGTGAGTTCCGGACAGGCGGACAAGAGACCCAGTACTTC. Protein sequence: CAISEFRTGGQETQYF.

V and J are TRBV15 and TRBJ2-1, with TRBD1 matching 9 bases. V lost 2 bases, J lost 10 bases, and 3 bases stayed unmatched. This CDR3 has 13 amino acids. Per the germline V gene, CDR1 is LNHNV and CDR2 is YYDKDF (reference sequence). The CDR3 nucleotides are TGTGCCACCAGCAGAAGACAGGGGGGCGAGCAGTTCTTC. Residues: CATSRRQGGEQFF. Drawing the rest from reference TRBV15 and TRBJ2-1, the complete variable domain is DAMVIQNPRYQVTQFGKPVTLSCSQTLNHNVMYWYQQKSSQAPKLLFHYYDKDFNNEADTPDNFQSRRPNTSFCFLDIRSPGLGDTAMYLCATSRRQGGEQFFGPGTRLTVL.

This clonotype was detected ten times or more. Here the CDR3 reads CASGTLAGRGTDTQYF. In nucleotides, the CDR3 is TGTGCCAGCGGCACACTGGCGGGGCGGGGCACAGATACGCAGTATTTT. The V gene is TRBV7-9, the J gene TRBJ2-3, with a tentative D call TRBD2 (6 bases). The CDR3 spans 16 residues. Germline-derived CDR1 and CDR2 are SEHNR and FQNEAQ (reference sequence). Between the trimmed V and J ends, which lost 8 bases and 1 base, there was a span of 19 bases.

There are a few counts of this clonotype. This sequence joins TRBV6-5 and TRBJ1-2; 8 bases are a match to TRBD1. The CDR3 consists of 13 residues. V trimming: 6 bases; J trimming: 9 bases; junction bases outside the gene matches: 9. Germline CDR1 MNHEY, CDR2 SVGAGI. The chain's CDR3 is CASSAGQENRYTF. CDR3 sequence (DNA): TGTGCCAGCAGCGCGGGACAGGAAAATCGCTACACCTTC.

The sample holds many counts of this clonotype. V gene TRBV9 combines with J gene TRBJ1-6, with D possibly being TRBD1 (5 bases). The CDR3 extends over 14 amino acids. Germline loops: CDR1 SGDLS, CDR2 YYNGEE. V was pared by 3 bases and J by 5 bases, with 9 bases between. Here the CDR3 DNA reads TGTGCCAGCAGCGGGGTGGGGCATAATTCACCCCTCCACTTT. It specifies CASSGVGHNSPLHF.

This chain uses TRBV6-5 with TRBJ1-3; no definite D call. V lost 0 bases to trimming and J lost 1 base, with 10 bases between them. Germline V CDR1 and CDR2: MNHEY, SVGAGI. The length of the CDR3 is 16 residues. CDR3 region: CASSYSNRFSGNTIYF. DNA for the CDR3: TGTGCCAGCAGTTACTCGAACAGATTTTCTGGAAACACCATATATTTT.

This clonotype has at least ten counts. The rearrangement links TRBV24-1 to TRBJ2-5, with no clear D. Trimming shortened V by 1 base and J by 4 bases, and 3 bases separated the two germline ends. The CDR3 has 12 amino acids. Per germline, CDR1 KGHDR and CDR2 SFDVKD. DNA of the CDR3: TGTGCCACCAGTGATTTCGTAGAGACCCAGTACTTC. Translating gives CATSDFVETQYF.

In this sample, this clonotype turned up many times. This sequence joins TRBV13 and TRBJ1-3; D is uncertain. The CDR3 length is 13 residues. V was cut by 5 bases and J by 4 bases, with 9 bases left in between. The germline V gene encodes CDR1 PRHDT and CDR2 FYEKMQ (reference sequence). As DNA, the CDR3 is TGTGCCAGCAGCCCTGGGATCGGAAACACCATATATTTT. It yields the protein CASSPGIGNTIYF.

Many counts were recorded for this clonotype. The chain uses TRBV7-2 and TRBJ1-2; D not resolved. V shed 4 bases and J shed 1 base, with 7 bases lying between them. The length of the CDR3 is 13 residues. Germline V gene data show CDR1 as SGHTA and CDR2 as FQGNSA. The CDR3, as DNA: TGTGCCAGCAGCTCTAAAGTTAACTATGGCTACACCTTC. Translation gives CASSSKVNYGYTF.

Many counts were recorded for this clonotype. The chain employs TRBV6-5 and TRBJ1-2; a weak D match, TRBD1 (5 bases). Germline values: CDR1 MNHEY, CDR2 SVGAGI. The CDR3 has 15 residues. Trimming removed 2 bases at V and 7 bases at J, with 17 bases between. The CDR3 is CASSYASWGIGGYTF. The CDR3 nucleotides are TGTGCCAGCAGTTACGCGTCGTGGGGGATAGGTGGCTACACCTTC.

The sample holds a few counts of this clonotype. The chain employs TRBV6-4 and TRBJ2-7; D gene unclear. The length of the CDR3 is 13 residues. Trimming removed 3 bases at V and 2 bases at J, with 8 bases between. The germline CDR1 and CDR2 sequences are MRHNA and SNTAGT. CDR3 residues: CASSEATAYEQYF. In DNA, the CDR3 is TGTGCCAGCAGTGAAGCCACAGCCTACGAGCAGTACTTC.

This clonotype was counted many times. This chain connects TRBV12-3 or TRBV12-4 to TRBJ1-5; maybe TRBD1 (5 bases). Trimming took 5 bases from V and 4 from J, leaving 15 bases between them. The CDR3 runs to 15 residues. CDR3: CASSTDSSPNQPQHF. CDR3 in DNA: TGTGCCAGCAGTACAGACAGTTCACCAAATCAGCCCCAGCATTTT.

This clonotype was seen many times. The V gene is TRBV18, the J gene TRBJ2-7; TRBD1 matches at 8 bases. J lost 5 bases, V lost 3 bases, and 0 bases had no gene match. CDR1 is KGHSH and CDR2 is LQKENI in the germline V gene. The CDR3 is made up of 12 amino acids. The CDR3 loop is CASSPTGDEQYV. CDR3 DNA: TGTGCCAGCTCACCGACAGGGGACGAGCAGTACGTC.

This clonotype was found many times. The chain carries TRBV5-1 and TRBJ2-1, with 8 bases fitting TRBD1. J lost 9 bases, V lost 0 bases, and 8 bases had no gene match. CDR1 is SGHRS, CDR2 YFSETQ, per germline. CDR3 size: 15 residues. CDR3 sequence: CASSLEGDRLSEQFF. Here the CDR3 DNA reads TGCGCCAGCAGCTTGGAGGGGGACAGGCTTAGTGAGCAGTTCTTC.

At least ten counts were recorded for this clonotype. This rearrangement joins TRBV24-1 to TRBJ2-3, with 9 bases that match TRBD1. V lost 2 bases to trimming and J lost 6 bases; unmatched junction nucleotides: 8. CDR1 is KGHDR and CDR2 is SFDVKD in the germline V gene. CDR3 length equals 16 residues. CDR3 DNA: TGTGCCACCAGTGATTCGACAGGGGGAACAGAGGATACGCAGTATTTT. Protein: CATSDSTGGTEDTQYF.

This clonotype was seen many times. The rearrangement uses TRBV7-2 and TRBJ2-1; TRBD2 matches at 9 bases. V dropped 3 bases and J dropped 10; count of bases not matched to a gene: 7. This CDR3 has 14 amino acids. CDR1 is SGHTA, CDR2 FQGNSA, per germline. CDR3 coding DNA: TGTGCCAGCAGCTTGGAGCGGGGGGCCATCGAGCAGTTCTTC. Amino acids: CASSLERGAIEQFF. The full variable domain, its missing parts supplied by reference TRBV7-2 and TRBJ2-1, is GAGVSQSPSNKVTEKGKDVELRCDPISGHTALYWYRQSLGQGLEFLIYFQGNSAPDKSGLPSDRFSAERTGGSVSTLTIQRTQQEDSAVYLCASSLERGAIEQFFGPGTRLTVL.

At least ten counts were recorded for this clonotype. V usage is TRBV4-3 and J usage is TRBJ1-2; D perhaps matches TRBD1 (6 bases). Germline V CDR1 and CDR2: LGHNA, YSLEER. This CDR3 comprises 13 residues. The germline V and J ends were trimmed by 4 bases and 5 bases, with 11 bases remaining between them. The CDR3 is CASSRDGQYGYTF. Here the CDR3 DNA reads TGCGCCAGCAGCCGGGACGGACAGTATGGCTACACCTTC.